These 9 T cell receptor beta chains came from one sample sequenced in a study of blood T cell repertoires in COVID-19. Sequenced by immunoSEQ multiplex PCR; TCRdb stores in-frame clones only, minus some. The sample lists more than 200,000 clones, 75% to 85% seen once, with roughly 1.4% in the top ten. Material: peripheral blood. The receptors stem from a woman aged 35 to 49 who had recovered from COVID-19.

This rearrangement joins TRBV19 to TRBJ1-5; 9 bases are a match to TRBD1. The J segment lost 7 bases and the V segment lost 5 bases, leaving 6 bases of the junction unmatched. Per the germline V gene, CDR1 is LNHDA and CDR2 is SQIVND (reference sequence). CDR3 length: 14 amino acids. The CDR3 DNA reads TGTGCCAGTAGTGCAACAGGGGGCGAGCAGCCCCAGCATTTT. Translating gives CASSATGGEQPQHF. Full variable domain (remainder filled in from reference TRBV19 and TRBJ1-5): DGGITQSPKYLFRKEGQNVTLSCEQNLNHDAMYWYRQDPGQGLRLIYYSQIVNDFQKGDIAEGYSVSREKKESFPLTVTSAQKNPTAFYLCASSATGGEQPQHFGDGTRLSIL.

The chain uses TRBV29-1 and TRBJ1-2, with a possible D match to TRBD1 (5 bases). This CDR3 has 13 amino acids. Between the trimmed V and J ends, which lost 2 bases and 8 bases, there was a span of 15 bases. Looked up from germline, CDR1 is SQVTM and CDR2 is ANQGSEA. Here the CDR3 DNA reads TGCAGCGTTGAAAGACCAATAGACAGAGGCTACACCTTC. The encoded protein is CSVERPIDRGYTF.

This clone came up once. The chain couples TRBV28 to TRBJ2-7; TRBD1 might be the D (6 bases). In germline, CDR1 is MDHEN, CDR2 SYDVKM. This CDR3 is 11 amino acids long. Trimming left V 7 bases short and J 5 bases short, with 9 bases between. The DNA for the CDR3 is TGTGCCAGCAATTCAGGGGACGAGCAGTACTTC. It yields the protein CASNSGDEQYF. The full variable domain, its missing parts supplied by reference TRBV28 and TRBJ2-7, is DVKVTQSSRYLVKRTGEKVFLECVQDMDHENMFWYRQDPGLGLRLIYFSYDVKMKEKGDIPEGYSVSREKKERFSLILESASTNQTSMYLCASNSGDEQYFGPGTRLTVT.

The chain couples TRBV7-9 to TRBJ2-5; D is perhaps TRBD2 (6 bases). Germline V gives CDR1 SEHNR, CDR2 FQNEAQ (reference sequence). The CDR3 consists of 17 residues. The germline V and J ends were trimmed by 0 bases and 2 bases, with 16 bases remaining between them. CDR3 protein: CASSLASGLFNQETQYF. The CDR3 nucleotides are TGTGCCAGCAGCTTAGCCTCCGGACTATTCAATCAAGAGACCCAGTACTTC.

The chain couples TRBV6-5 to TRBJ2-3; 11 bases fit TRBD2. Germline V lookup: CDR1 MNHEY, CDR2 SVGAGI. V dropped 5 bases and J dropped 1; count of bases not matched to a gene: 2. The CDR3 runs to 15 residues. CDR3 sequence: CASSRGLAGTDTQYF. The CDR3 DNA sequence: TGTGCCAGCAGTCGGGGACTAGCGGGCACAGATACGCAGTATTTT.

The genes are TRBV5-1 and TRBJ2-5, with 9 bases fitting TRBD2. V was clipped by 1 base and J by 2 bases; unmatched bases: 3. In germline, CDR1 is SGHRS, CDR2 YFSETQ. This CDR3 has 15 amino acids. The CDR3 DNA follows: TGCGCCAGCAGCTTGAATAGCGGGGGACAAGAGACCCAGTACTTC. It encodes CASSLNSGGQETQYF.

This clone occurred once. A much larger clone differs by one base, so this may be a read error. The chain couples TRBV11-3 to TRBJ1-1; possible D gene TRBD1, 5 bases. This CDR3 has 12 amino acids. Trimming stripped 6 bases from V and 4 bases from J, with 9 bases between. The germline gives CDR1 SGHNT, CDR2 YENEEA. The CDR3 reads CASRTAGTEAFF. The CDR3 bases are TGTGCCAGCAGGACAGCGGGCACTGAAGCTTTCTTT.

The chain employs TRBV19 and TRBJ1-5, with a possible D match to TRBD1 (6 bases). With 5 bases removed from V and 5 bases from J, the gap between germline ends came to 13 bases. The CDR3 spans 14 residues. Germline loops: CDR1 LNHDA, CDR2 SQIVND (reference sequence). Here the CDR3 reads CASSEHRVDQPQHF. Here the CDR3 DNA reads TGTGCCAGTAGTGAACACAGGGTCGATCAGCCCCAGCATTTT.

The CDR3 DNA follows: TGTGCCACCAGCAGAGAAACTAGCGGGGCCGGTGAGACCCAGTACTTC. It specifies CATSRETSGAGETQYF. V usage is TRBV15 and J usage is TRBJ2-5; 10 positions agree with TRBD2. CDR1 LNHNV and CDR2 YYDKDF come from the germline V gene (reference sequence). Trimming removed 0 bases from V and 5 bases from J; junction bases left unmatched: 6. This CDR3 has 16 residues.